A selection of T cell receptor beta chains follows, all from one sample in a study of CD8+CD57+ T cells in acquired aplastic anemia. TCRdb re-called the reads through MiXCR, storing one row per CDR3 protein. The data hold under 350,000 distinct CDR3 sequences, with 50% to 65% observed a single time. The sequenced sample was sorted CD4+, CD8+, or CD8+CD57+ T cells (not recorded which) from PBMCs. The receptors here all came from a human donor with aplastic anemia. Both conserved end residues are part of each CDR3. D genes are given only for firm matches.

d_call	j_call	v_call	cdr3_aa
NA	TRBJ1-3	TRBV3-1	CASSQIRGGDTIYF
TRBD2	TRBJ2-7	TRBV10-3	CAISAKTSGRSEQYF
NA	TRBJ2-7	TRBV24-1	CATSALNSYEQYF
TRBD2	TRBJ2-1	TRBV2	CASSVTSGIGQFF
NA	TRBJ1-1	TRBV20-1	CSATPGGTTEAFF
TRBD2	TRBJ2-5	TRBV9	CASSPTSGSLTQYF
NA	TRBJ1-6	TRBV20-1	CSPRAERKGTNSPLHF
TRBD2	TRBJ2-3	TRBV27	CASSSVAGGPGDTQYF
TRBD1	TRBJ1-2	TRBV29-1	CSVDGQGGWYGYTF
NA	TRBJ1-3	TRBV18	CASFPDPSNTIYF
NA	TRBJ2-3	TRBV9	CASSVVGTTDTQYF
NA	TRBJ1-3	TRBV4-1	CASSRWTDLTGNTIYF
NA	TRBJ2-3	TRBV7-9	CASSLEWVVDTQYF
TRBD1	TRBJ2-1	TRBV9	CASSGGQGIYNEQFF
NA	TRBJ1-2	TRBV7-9	CASSNDWLTNYGYTF
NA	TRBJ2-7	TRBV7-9	CASSLGGTEQYF
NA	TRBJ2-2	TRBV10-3	CAISGVYGEKLFFGSGDGELFF